This T cell receptor beta chain was obtained from a study of graft-versus-host responses after intestinal transplantation. Whole-study context: Each transplant was multivisceral, liver-intestinal, or isolated intestinal.

Comments on this clone: Its antigen is currently unknown.

Repertoires were generated with immunoSEQ multiplex PCR, while TCRdb's copy carries only in-frame clones and drops some. Of about 90,000 clones in the sample, 90% to 95% were seen once. The germline V gene encodes CDR1 SGHRS and CDR2 YFSETQ. Losses at the gene ends were 4 bases for V and 3 bases for J; bases not matched to a gene: 9. CDR3 length: 16 residues. The chain couples TRBV5-1 to TRBJ2-1; the match to TRBD1 covers 8 bases. The specimen was unstimulated CD8+ T cells sorted from spleen or lymph node cells, collected before transplant. The receptor was derived from a human donor who was the organ donor for an intestinal transplant. DNA of the CDR3: TGCGCCAGCAGCCTGCCCCTCAGGGGGCTCTACAATGAGCAGTTCTTC. Its translation: CASSLPLRGLYNEQFF. Complete variable domain (other parts from reference TRBV5-1 and TRBJ2-1): KAGVTQTPRYLIKTRGQQVTLSCSPISGHRSVSWYQQTPGQGLQFLFEYFSETQRNKGNFPGRFSGRQFSNSRSEMNVSTLELGDSALYLCASSLPLRGLYNEQFFGPGTRLTVL.